This T cell receptor (beta chain) was captured in a study of vaccination effects on CD4 cells after COVID-19. Overall study context: IL-2 at 9 to 10 IU/ml and peptides at roughly 10 ug/ml were added to cultured PBMC, roughly 1.8 million per well. General study points: Sampling in the study covered few convalescent patients and included no early post-infection timepoints.

CDR1 and CDR2 (germline): SNHLY, FYNNEI. The trim removed 3 bases at V and 6 bases at J, leaving 12 bases unmatched. CDR3 length: 16 residues. Comment on this clone: The target antigen is unknown.

This table comes from immunoSEQ multiplex PCR, and its TCRdb copy is limited to in-frame clones, with some not included. The sample records some 60,000 clones, less than 80% being singletons. Upon completion of 10 to 11 days in culture, CD4+ T cells were isolated. Two-dose BNT162b2 or mRNA-1273 vaccination was given to participants. Negative nucleocapsid antibody tests before and after vaccination confirmed no previous SARS-CoV-2 infection. The authors replaced half the medium with IL-2 medium on days 3 and 7. Sequences were derived from CD4+ T cells from PBMCs cultured without peptide, sampled after COVID-19 vaccination. The chain employs TRBV2 and TRBJ2-3; 7 bases are a match to TRBD1. This sequence originates from a human donor who received a COVID-19 vaccine. The CDR3 sequence is CASSERWTGIGDTQYF. The CDR3 bases are TGTGCCAGCAGTGAGAGGTGGACAGGTATAGGGGATACGCAGTATTTT.